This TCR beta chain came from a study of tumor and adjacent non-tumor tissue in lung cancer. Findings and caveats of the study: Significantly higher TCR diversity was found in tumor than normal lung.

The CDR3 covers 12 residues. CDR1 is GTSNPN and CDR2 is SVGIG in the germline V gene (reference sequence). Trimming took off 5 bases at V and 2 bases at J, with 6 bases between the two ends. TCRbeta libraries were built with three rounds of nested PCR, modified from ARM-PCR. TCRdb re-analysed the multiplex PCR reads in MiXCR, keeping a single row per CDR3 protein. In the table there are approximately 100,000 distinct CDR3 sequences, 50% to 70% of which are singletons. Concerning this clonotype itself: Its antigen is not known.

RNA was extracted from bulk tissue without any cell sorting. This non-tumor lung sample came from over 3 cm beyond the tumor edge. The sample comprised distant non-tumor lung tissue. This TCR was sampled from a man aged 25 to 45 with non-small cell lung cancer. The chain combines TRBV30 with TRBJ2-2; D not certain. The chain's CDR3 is CAWAGNTGELFF. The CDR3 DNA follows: TGTGCCTGGGCCGGTAACACCGGGGAGCTGTTTTTT.